This TCR beta chain was obtained from a study of HIV-infected patients and healthy controls. About this clonotype: Its antigen remains unknown.

The study, taken as a whole, reports: CMV-associated CDR3s mostly grew nonsignificantly during therapy, while HIV-associated CDR3s declined significantly. Untreated HIV+ repertoires had roughly threefold fewer distinct CDR3s and lower Shannon diversity than healthy controls.

Trimming cost V 1 base and J 2 bases, with 3 bases left between them. Per the germline V gene, CDR1 is DFQATT and CDR2 is SNEGSKA (reference sequence). There are 13 residues in the CDR3. Antiretroviral therapy had run roughly three months, about 14 weeks, before follow-up blood collection. All unsorted peripheral T cells were captured because whole blood was used without fractionation. About 450 ng RNA was reverse transcribed with alpha and beta constant-region primers. Each of the alpha and beta chains got its own library through chain-specific third strand synthesis with indices. TCRdb re-derived calls from the 5' RACE reads in MiXCR, one entry per CDR3 protein. In the table there are 6,600 or so distinct CDR3 sequences, 7.5% to 10% of which are singletons.

The sample here was blood, taken during antiretroviral therapy. The chain recombines TRBV20-1 with TRBJ2-6, with no clear D. The TCR originated in an adult with HIV infection. In DNA, the CDR3 is TGCAGTGCTAGAGCCACTGGGGCCAACGTCCTGACTTTC. It encodes CSARATGANVLTF.